The rows below give T cell receptor beta chains drawn from one sample of a study of radiotherapy plus CTLA-4 blockade in lung cancer. The data were produced by immunoSEQ multiplex PCR, yet TCRdb's version contains in-frame clones alone and is incomplete. Of around 70,000 clones listed, about 80% are singletons. The source material was peripheral blood, sampled from a patient treated with radiotherapy plus ipilimumab. These receptors were taken from a human donor with non-small cell lung cancer who had a partial response to radiotherapy plus ipilimumab. CDR3s include the opening cysteine and the closing phenylalanine or tryptophan. D genes are given only for firm matches. Clone size is not always given. Where it is, it says once, few, many or a class for expanded clones.

cdr3_length | j_call | d_call | v_call | clone_size | cdr3_nt | cdr3_aa
14 | TRBJ1-5 | NA | TRBV5-1 | NA | TGCGCCAGCAGCTTGGATTTCGGAGATCGGCCCCAGCATTTT | CASSLDFGDRPQHF
13 | TRBJ2-3 | TRBD2 | TRBV7-9 | NA | TGTGCCAGCAGGGGAGGGTCAGGAGATACGCAGTATTTT | CASRGGSGDTQYF
15 | TRBJ2-3 | TRBD2 | TRBV7-9 | NA | TGTGCCAGCAGCTTGACTAGCACTAGCACAGATACGCAGTATTTT | CASSLTSTSTDTQYF
18 | TRBJ2-1 | TRBD2 | TRBV9 | NA | TGTGCCAGCAGCTCACCCCCCTCTAGCGGGAGTTGGGGCGATGAGCAGTTCTTC | CASSSPPSSGSWGDEQFF
8 | TRBJ2-5 | NA | TRBV21-1 | NA | TGTGCCAGCAGCACAGGGTACTTC | CASSTGYF
15 | TRBJ2-5 | NA | TRBV9 | NA | TGTGCCAGCAGCGTGGGGCGACAGGATCAAGAGACCCAGTACTTC | CASSVGRQDQETQYF
15 | TRBJ2-7 | NA | TRBV11-3 | NA | TGTGCCAGCGGCCCCGTTAGCCGGCGAACCTACGAGCAGTACTTC | CASGPVSRRTYEQYF
14 | TRBJ1-4 | NA | TRBV7-9 | NA | TGTGCCAGCAGCTTCGGGGTAACTAATGAAAAACTGTTTTTT | CASSFGVTNEKLFF
16 | TRBJ1-1 | TRBD1 | TRBV18 | NA | TGTGCCAGCTCCGACTATGACAGGGGTCTCAACACTGAAGCTTTCTTT | CASSDYDRGLNTEAFF
16 | TRBJ2-2 | NA | TRBV12-5 | NA | TGTGCTAGTGGTTTGGTAGGGGGTCCCTGGGCGGGGGAGCTGTTTTTT | CASGLVGGPWAGELFF
12 | TRBJ1-5 | NA | TRBV7-9 | once | TGTGCCAGCAGTTTAGAGAGTCAGCCCCAGCATTTT | CASSLESQPQHF
16 | TRBJ2-5 | TRBD1 | TRBV27 | NA | TGTGCCAGCAGTTTAAAAGCCCGGCAGGGGGCTGAGACCCAGTACTTC | CASSLKARQGAETQYF
15 | TRBJ2-7 | NA | TRBV9 | NA | TGTGCCAGCAGCCCGTGGGACACGGTAACCTACGAGCAGTACTTC | CASSPWDTVTYEQYF
16 | TRBJ2-7 | TRBD2 | TRBV28 | NA | TGTGCCAGCAGTTTGCGGAGCGGGAGAAGTTCCTACGAGCAGTACTTC | CASSLRSGRSSYEQYF
14 | TRBJ2-3 | NA | TRBV27 | NA | TGTGCCAGCAGTTTTTCCCGGGTCACAGATACGCAGTATTTT | CASSFSRVTDTQYF
16 | TRBJ2-1 | TRBD2 | TRBV7-9 | NA | TGTGCCAGCAGCTTAGCTCGGACTAGCGGGCCGGTTGAGCAGTTCTTC | CASSLARTSGPVEQFF
15 | TRBJ2-7 | TRBD2 | TRBV2 | NA | TGTGCCAGCAGTCCGGGACTAGCGGGAGGCCTCGAGCAGTACTTC | CASSPGLAGGLEQYF
15 | TRBJ2-3 | TRBD2 | TRBV7-2 | NA | TGTGCCAGCGCCCTTGGGACTACGCCCACAGATACGCAGTATTTT | CASALGTTPTDTQYF
16 | TRBJ2-5 | TRBD1 | TRBV15 | NA | TGTGCCACCAGCAGAGATCGGGCAGGGGGCCTGGAGACCCAGTACTTC | CATSRDRAGGLETQYF
13 | TRBJ2-1 | NA | TRBV7-8 | NA | TGTGCCAGCAGCTTAACAAAGTTCAATGAGCAGTTCTTC | CASSLTKFNEQFF
13 | TRBJ2-1 | TRBD1 | TRBV7-3 | NA | TGTGCCAGCAGCTCGACAGGGTACAATGAGCAGTTCTTC | CASSSTGYNEQFF
14 | TRBJ2-1 | NA | TRBV19 | few | TGTGCCAGTAGTAGGTACGTGGCTGACAATGAGCAGTTCTTC | CASSRYVADNEQFF
14 | TRBJ1-6 | NA | TRBV30 | NA | TGTGCCTGGAGTGTACGGGGGGTGGATTCACCCCTCCACTTT | CAWSVRGVDSPLHF
12 | TRBJ2-7 | TRBD2 | TRBV28 | few | TGTGCCACCGGGGACTACTCCTACGAGCAGTACTTC | CATGDYSYEQYF
13 | TRBJ2-1 | TRBD1 | TRBV5-1 | NA | TGCGCCAGCAGCTTACAGGGGAACAATGAGCAGTTCTTC | CASSLQGNNEQFF
13 | TRBJ2-3 | NA | TRBV7-6 | NA | TGTGCCAGCAGTTCGGACCCAGGGGATACGCAGTATTTT | CASSSDPGDTQYF
15 | TRBJ2-7 | TRBD1 | TRBV7-8 | once | TGTGCCAGCACCTTCTTTGGGACAGGGGCGACCGAGCAGTACTTC | CASTFFGTGATEQYF
14 | TRBJ2-7 | NA | TRBV28 | NA | TGTGCCAGCAGTTCAGGGGCCTCGACCTACGAGCAGTACTTC | CASSSGASTYEQYF
13 | TRBJ1-6 | NA | TRBV5-4 | NA | TGTGCCAGCAGCTTGGCCGCGGATTCACCCCTCCACTTT | CASSLAADSPLHF
15 | TRBJ2-7 | TRBD1 | TRBV19 | NA | TGTGCCAGTAGTCTCCGGAAGGGACAGACCTACGAGCAGTACTTC | CASSLRKGQTYEQYF
14 | TRBJ2-5 | TRBD2 | TRBV2 | NA | TGTGCCAGCATGCCGAGACTAGCGGGCCAGACCCAGTACTTC | CASMPRLAGQTQYF
16 | TRBJ1-5 | TRBD1 | TRBV5-4 | NA | TGTGCCAGCAGCCCCCAACCGGGACAGGGATCGGGACCCCAGCATTTT | CASSPQPGQGSGPQHF
16 | TRBJ1-5 | TRBD1 | TRBV27 | NA | TGTGCCAGCAGTTTAGAGGGCGGGACAGGGTTCCAGCCCCAGCATTTT | CASSLEGGTGFQPQHF
17 | TRBJ2-2 | TRBD2 | TRBV5-1 | NA | TGCGCCAGCAGGTTGGAGCGGACTAGCGGGAACACCGGGGAGCTGTTTTTT | CASRLERTSGNTGELFF
15 | TRBJ1-5 | NA | TRBV19 | NA | TGTGCCAGTAGTACACCACGGACAGTAAGCCAGCCCCAGCATTTT | CASSTPRTVSQPQHF
14 | TRBJ1-3 | NA | TRBV28 | NA | TGTGCCAGCAGGAAACAGGGTGCTGGAAACACCATATATTTT | CASRKQGAGNTIYF
14 | TRBJ1-1 | NA | TRBV27 | NA | TGTGCCAGCAGTTTAAACGGGATGAACACTGAAGCTTTCTTT | CASSLNGMNTEAFF
15 | TRBJ1-5 | TRBD1 | TRBV5-1 | NA | TGCGCCAGCAGCCCCGGAGGGGGCGACGGTCAGCCCCAGCATTTT | CASSPGGGDGQPQHF
12 | TRBJ1-2 | TRBD1 | TRBV12-5 | NA | TGTGCTAGTGGCAGGACAGGGGGTGGCTACACCTTC | CASGRTGGGYTF
14 | TRBJ1-5 | NA | TRBV7-2 | once | TGTGCCAGCAGCTTCACCCCGGGCGGGACCGAGCAGCATTTT | CASSFTPGGTEQHF
17 | TRBJ2-3 | TRBD2 | TRBV28 | NA | TGTGCCACCATAACCTCTAGCGGCCTATTTTCTAGAGATACGCAGTATTTT | CATITSSGLFSRDTQYF
13 | TRBJ1-1 | NA | TRBV15 | NA | TGTGCCACCAGCAGGGGGGGTAACACTGAAGCTTTCTTT | CATSRGGNTEAFF
15 | TRBJ2-2 | NA | TRBV7-6 | NA | TGTGCCAGCAGCTTGGACATACCTCCTGGCGGGGAGCTGTTTTTT | CASSLDIPPGGELFF
14 | TRBJ2-7 | TRBD1 | TRBV9 | NA | TGTGCCAGCAGCGTAGACGGACAGGGGGCCGAGCAGTACTTC | CASSVDGQGAEQYF
16 | TRBJ2-3 | NA | TRBV5-3 | once | TGTGCCAGAAGCTTGGTATTCGGGACAAATTTAGATACGCAGTATTTT | CARSLVFGTNLDTQYF
17 | TRBJ2-6 | TRBD2 | TRBV19 | NA | TGTGCCAGTAGTGGGACTAGCGGGTTCTCTGGGGCCAACGTCCTGACTTTC | CASSGTSGFSGANVLTF
16 | TRBJ2-1 | NA | TRBV15 | NA | TGTGCCACCAGCAGAGATCAAGGACTCTTAAACAATGAGCAGTTCTTC | CATSRDQGLLNNEQFF
14 | TRBJ1-2 | TRBD1 | TRBV10-3 | NA | TGTGCCATCAGGGAGACAGGGTCGGGCTATGGCTACACCTTC | CAIRETGSGYGYTF
17 | TRBJ1-2 | NA | TRBV27 | NA | TGTGCCAGCAGTTTAAGGGCCAGGGTGAGTCCTAACTATGGCTACACCTTC | CASSLRARVSPNYGYTF
12 | TRBJ2-2 | NA | TRBV29-1 | NA | TGCAGCGTTGTGTTCAGGCCCGGGGAGCTGTTTTTT | CSVVFRPGELFF